This T cell receptor beta chain was found in a study of cytomegalovirus exposure and HLA in healthy donors. A multiplex PCR was run with 60 Vbeta primers and 13 Jbeta primers. The table came from immunoSEQ multiplex PCR; TCRdb's copy has only in-frame clones and leaves some out. The profile shows about 180,000 clones, around 80% of them singletons. The CDR3 sequence is 15 residues long. The V and J genes are TRBV21-1 and TRBJ2-2; TRBD1 was called by the table and not checked on the DNA. TRBV21-1 is a documented pseudogene. What was sequenced was PBMCs. The sequence was obtained from a girl aged 10 to 17 in good health and CMV-seropositive. CDR3 nucleotides: TGTGCCAGCAGCACTCTGGACAGGGTGCCCGGGGAGCTGTTTTTT. Protein product: CASSTLDRVPGELFF.